A selection of T cell receptor beta chains follows, all from one sample in a study of T-cell reconstitution after alpha-beta-depleted transplantation in children. TCRdb fed the PCR reads into MiXCR, producing one record per CDR3 protein. The sample lists hundreds of thousands of distinct CDR3 sequences; roughly 10% were seen once. The source was PBMCs, collected before TCRalphabeta/CD19-depleted stem cell transplant. All receptors derive from a child between 2 and 9 years old with inherited bone marrow failure, due to receive a stem cell transplant. CDR3s include the opening cysteine and the closing phenylalanine or tryptophan. D genes are given only for firm matches. Only part of the rows carry a size: once, few, many, or a class if the clone is expanded.

.,16,TRBJ1-5,TRBV20-1,many,CSATSPGSFSNQPQHF,TGCAGTGCTACGTCTCCCGGATCATTTAGCAATCAGCCCCAGCATTTT
TRBD1,12,TRBJ2-1,TRBV29-1,many,CSVPGGGNEQFF,TGCAGCGTTCCAGGGGGTGGTAATGAGCAGTTCTTC
TRBD1,15,TRBJ2-7,TRBV4-3,.,CASSQDRGKVYEQYF,TGCGCCAGCAGCCAAGACAGGGGGAAAGTTTACGAGCAGTACTTC
TRBD2,17,TRBJ2-1,TRBV27,few,CASSSPPASGLYGEQFF,TGTGCCAGCAGTTCCCCACCGGCTAGCGGACTTTACGGCGAGCAGTTCTTC
.,14,TRBJ2-1,TRBV11-2,.,CASSLDWPYNEQFF,TGTGCCAGCAGCTTAGATTGGCCCTACAATGAGCAGTTCTTC
TRBD1,14,TRBJ2-7,TRBV29-1,many,CSVERGQGDYEQYF,TGCAGCGTTGAGAGGGGACAGGGTGACTACGAGCAGTACTTC
TRBD2,16,TRBJ2-1,TRBV7-9,.,CASSISGLAEWHEQFF,TGTGCCAGCAGCATTTCGGGACTAGCCGAGTGGCATGAGCAGTTCTTC
TRBD1,15,TRBJ2-5,TRBV27,.,CASSRGQSHQEAQYF,TGTGCCAGCAGTAGGGGACAGTCCCACCAAGAGGCCCAGTACTTC
.,15,TRBJ2-1,TRBV5-1,many,CASSIGVTAYNEQFF,TGCGCCAGCAGCATCGGCGTCACGGCCTACAATGAGCAGTTCTTC
TRBD2,13,TRBJ2-7,TRBV12-3/TRBV12-4,many,CASLSGSSYEQYF,TGTGCCTCCCTGAGCGGGAGCTCCTACGAGCAGTACTTC
TRBD2,16,TRBJ2-1,TRBV29-1,.,CSVEQPSGSSYNEQFF,TGCAGCGTTGAACAGCCTAGCGGGAGTTCCTACAATGAGCAGTTCTTC
TRBD2,16,TRBJ2-2,TRBV20-1,many,CSAPTSGRGYTGELFF,TGCAGTGCCCCGACTAGCGGGAGAGGTTATACCGGGGAGCTGTTTTTT
TRBD2,15,TRBJ2-5,TRBV27,many,CASSPTAGTGETQYF,TGTGCCAGCAGTCCAACAGCGGGAACTGGGGAGACCCAGTACTTC
.,14,TRBJ2-1,TRBV18,many,CASSPRDSEWEQFF,TGTGCCAGCTCACCGCGGGACTCCGAATGGGAGCAGTTCTTC
.,15,TRBJ1-1,TRBV11-2,many,CASSLDHRVRTEAFF,TGTGCCAGCAGCTTAGACCACAGGGTTCGAACTGAAGCTTTCTTT
TRBD2,14,TRBJ2-1,TRBV28,few,CASSELSGTGEQFF,TGTGCCAGCAGTGAGCTTAGCGGGACTGGGGAGCAGTTCTTC
TRBD2,18,TRBJ2-7,TRBV7-2,few,CASSLVPPSAGGTYEQYF,TGTGCCAGCAGCTTAGTCCCCCCATCGGCGGGAGGTACCTACGAGCAGTACTTC
.,14,TRBJ2-5,TRBV11-3,many,CASSLGLNEETQYF,TGTGCCAGCAGCTTAGGGTTAAATGAAGAGACCCAGTACTTC
TRBD2,16,TRBJ2-5,TRBV7-2,few,CASSLKGGSGRETQYF,TGTGCCAGCAGCCTCAAGGGCGGGAGTGGCAGGGAGACCCAGTACTTC
.,14,TRBJ2-7,TRBV28,many,CASSFFQGNYEQYF,TGTGCCAGCAGTTTCTTTCAGGGAAACTACGAGCAGTACTTC
.,15,TRBJ2-7,TRBV3-1,few,CASSQDPGTFYEQYF,TGTGCCAGCAGCCAAGATCCCGGGACCTTCTACGAGCAGTACTTC
TRBD1,16,TRBJ2-7,TRBV4-3,.,CASSREGQGAFYEQYF,TGCGCCAGCAGCCGAGAGGGACAGGGGGCTTTCTACGAGCAGTACTTC
.,11,TRBJ1-1,TRBV7-8,many,CASSLGARAFF,TGTGCCAGCAGCTTAGGGGCGCGGGCTTTCTTT
.,13,TRBJ2-1,TRBV7-7,many,CASSANGGAEQFF,TGTGCCAGCAGCGCTAACGGGGGTGCTGAGCAGTTCTTC
.,15,TRBJ2-2,TRBV5-6,many,CASSLRLDNTGELFF,TGTGCCAGCAGCTTGCGCCTCGATAACACCGGGGAGCTGTTTTTT
TRBD1,17,TRBJ2-5,TRBV4-2,many,CASSLGQGSRYQETQYF,TGTGCCAGCAGCCTCGGACAGGGTTCGAGGTACCAAGAGACCCAGTACTTC
TRBD1,16,TRBJ2-7,TRBV12-3/TRBV12-4,few,CASSPQGQDSSYEQYF,TGTGCCAGCAGCCCGCAGGGACAGGATAGCTCCTACGAGCAGTACTTC
.,13,TRBJ2-7,TRBV6-5,.,CASSYEGAYEQYF,TGTGCCAGCAGTTATGAGGGGGCCTACGAGCAGTACTTC
.,13,TRBJ1-2,TRBV12-3/TRBV12-4,.,CASSLGSYYGYTF,TGTGCCAGCAGTTTGGGCAGCTACTATGGCTACACCTTC
.,13,TRBJ1-4,TRBV3-1,.,CASSLGLGEKLFF,TGTGCCAGCAGCCTAGGACTTGGGGAAAAACTGTTTTTT
.,14,TRBJ1-2,TRBV7-8,.,CASSLNTDYGGYTF,TGTGCCAGCAGCTTAAATACGGATTATGGTGGCTACACCTTC
.,13,TRBJ2-2,TRBV27,many,CASSLFRTGELFF,TGTGCCAGCAGTTTATTTCGCACCGGGGAGCTGTTTTTT
.,11,TRBJ2-5,TRBV12-3/TRBV12-4,many,CASSEEETQYF,TGTGCCAGCAGCGAGGAAGAGACCCAGTACTTC
.,12,TRBJ2-7,TRBV7-9,many,CASSSSFYEQYF,TGTGCCAGCAGCTCGTCCTTCTACGAGCAGTACTTC
.,12,TRBJ1-2,TRBV30,.,CAWNTRLYGYTF,TGTGCCTGGAATACTCGGCTCTACGGCTACACCTTC
TRBD1,13,TRBJ1-2,TRBV2,few,CASTGGAGYGYTF,TGTGCCAGCACAGGGGGCGCAGGCTATGGCTACACCTTC
.,14,TRBJ2-1,TRBV7-9,many,CASSSRDFYNEQFF,TGTGCCAGCAGCTCCCGGGACTTCTACAATGAGCAGTTCTTC
TRBD2,16,TRBJ2-3,TRBV28,.,CASSVGLAASTDTQYF,TGTGCCAGCAGTGTGGGACTAGCGGCTAGCACAGATACGCAGTATTTT
.,14,TRBJ2-4,TRBV7-8,once,CASSYQDRQNIQYF,TGTGCCAGCAGCTACCAGGACAGACAAAACATTCAGTACTTC
.,16,TRBJ2-6,TRBV4-2,many,CASSHEDGSGANVLTF,TGTGCCAGCAGCCACGAGGACGGCTCTGGGGCCAACGTCCTGACTTTC
.,13,TRBJ2-2,TRBV10-1,many,CASSEQNTGELFF,TGCGCCAGCAGTGAACAGAACACCGGGGAGCTGTTTTTT
.,15,TRBJ2-1,TRBV29-1,many,CSVRNPGSSYNEQFF,TGCAGCGTCCGAAATCCGGGAAGCTCCTACAATGAGCAGTTCTTC
.,13,TRBJ1-1,TRBV20-1,few,CSARTPTDTEAFF,TGCAGTGCTAGGACCCCGACGGACACTGAAGCTTTCTTT
.,13,TRBJ1-1,TRBV20-1,.,CSARRGGFPEAFF,TGCAGTGCTAGAAGGGGAGGGTTCCCTGAAGCTTTCTTT
.,14,TRBJ2-7,TRBV28,many,CASSFPGSSYEQYF,TGTGCCAGCAGTTTTCCCGGATCATCATACGAGCAGTACTTC
TRBD1,15,TRBJ1-5,TRBV27,many,CASSGSGTGRQPQHF,TGTGCCAGCAGTGGATCGGGGACAGGGAGGCAGCCCCAGCATTTT
.,14,TRBJ2-2,TRBV3-1,many,CASSHELETGELFF,TGTGCCAGCAGCCATGAACTAGAGACCGGGGAGCTGTTTTTT
.,14,TRBJ2-3,TRBV15,many,CATSPALGTDTQYF,TGTGCCACTTCGCCGGCTTTAGGGACAGATACGCAGTATTTT
.,15,TRBJ2-7,TRBV7-9,many,CASSFLDTAAYEQYF,TGTGCCAGCAGCTTTCTTGACACTGCGGCCTACGAGCAGTACTTC
.,17,TRBJ2-5,TRBV18,.,CASSPSEWQRKQESQYF,TGTGCCAGCTCACCCTCGGAGTGGCAACGAAAACAAGAGAGCCAGTACTTC
TRBD2,16,TRBJ2-3,TRBV4-1,few,CASSLYSGRPTDTQYF,TGCGCCAGCAGCCTCTATAGCGGGAGACCCACAGATACGCAGTATTTT
.,14,TRBJ2-2,TRBV6-2/TRBV6-3,.,CASSRSGADRELFF,TGTGCCAGCAGTCGGTCGGGGGCAGACCGGGAGCTGTTTTTT
.,16,TRBJ1-2,TRBV20-1,.,CSARDRGRGANYGYTF,TGCAGTGCTAGAGATCGGGGAAGGGGAGCTAACTATGGCTACACCTTC
.,13,TRBJ1-5,TRBV30,.,CAWSPGSNQPQHF,TGTGCCTGGAGTCCGGGTAGCAATCAGCCCCAGCATTTT
.,13,TRBJ2-7,TRBV5-1,.,CASSFDRSHEQYF,TGCGCCAGCAGCTTTGACAGGTCCCACGAGCAGTACTTC
.,19,TRBJ2-4,TRBV29-1,many,CSVEDTARTTPKTKNIQYF,TGCAGCGTTGAAGATACCGCACGGACGACCCCTAAAACCAAAAACATTCAGTACTTC
.,14,TRBJ2-7,TRBV29-1,many,CSVRGGAYSYEQYF,TGCAGCGTCAGGGGGGGCGCCTACTCCTACGAGCAGTACTTC
.,12,TRBJ2-7,TRBV27,few,CASSHSPYEQYF,TGTGCCAGCAGCCACAGCCCCTACGAGCAGTACTTC